These 2 T cell receptor beta chains were all obtained from the same sample, sequenced in a study of beta chain features in type 1 diabetes. The isolated RNA, all of it, was reverse transcribed, so expressed TCRB transcripts were what got sequenced. This table comes from immunoSEQ multiplex PCR, and its TCRdb copy is limited to in-frame clones, with some not included. Here the sample spans hundreds of thousands of clones, 13% being singletons. Their antigen targets remain unknown. Findings and caveats of the study: TCRB CDR3 length was moderately but significantly reduced in all four CD4+ subsets of Type 1 diabetes patients.

Sequencing was carried out using naive CD4+ T cells from blood. These receptors were collected from a man younger than 35 with type 1 diabetes.

This rearrangement joins TRBV9 to TRBJ2-1; 7 bases are a match to TRBD2. CDR3 length: 16 amino acids. Germline-derived CDR1 and CDR2 are SGDLS and YYNGEE. V was clipped by 3 bases and J by 6 bases; unmatched bases: 12. The CDR3 sequence is CASSAGEGPPGNEQFF. The CDR3 bases are TGTGCCAGCAGCGCCGGGGAGGGGCCCCCCGGCAATGAGCAGTTCTTC.

There are a few counts of this clone. The chain combines TRBV6-5 with TRBJ1-2; TRBD1 aligns across 8 bases. The V gene end was trimmed by 6 bases and the J gene end by 8 bases; junction bases not matched to a gene: 11. The CDR3 length is 14 residues. Germline-derived CDR1 and CDR2 are MNHEY and SVGAGI. CDR3 in amino acids: CASSSHDRGGGYTF. The CDR3 coding sequence is TGTGCCAGCAGCTCACATGACAGGGGAGGCGGCTACACCTTC.